The T cell receptor beta chain under discussion was sequenced for a study of CD8 T cells in Susac syndrome. The V gene's germline CDR1 is SGHAT and CDR2 FQNNGV. The CDR3 consists of 13 residues. Trimming shortened V by 7 bases and J by 4 bases, and 13 bases separated the two germline ends. A quantity of about 0.5 to 1 ug RNA underwent reverse transcription using random hexamers. TCRdb called the immunoSEQ multiplex PCR reads again in MiXCR, with one record for every CDR3 protein. The table records 95,000 to 150,000 distinct CDR3 sequences, over 85% of them present only once. This clonotype appeared a few times.

The chain has TRBV11-2 and TRBJ1-1; D unresolved. Sequenced input: CD4+ T cells from PBMCs. This receptor was obtained from a human donor in good health. The CDR3 sequence: CASTKREATEAFF. The CDR3 DNA reads TGTGCCAGCACCAAAAGAGAGGCCACTGAAGCTTTCTTT.